The 10 T cell receptor beta chains below come from one sample, sequenced in a study of T cells in Graves' hyperthyroidism and ophthalmopathy. Researchers took RNA transcripts and amplified the TCR beta CDR3 regions from them. Using the HTBI primer set, a first-round RT-PCR was run on the TCR CDR3. Each CDR3 protein is one row after TCRdb ran MiXCR on the multiplex PCR reads. The sample has over 350,000 distinct CDR3 sequences, less than 20% seen once. The sequencing input was blood. These receptors were obtained from a man aged 18-30 years with Graves' ophthalmopathy.

This clonotype was observed a few times. The J gene is TRBJ2-3, the V gene TRBV19, with D possibly being TRBD1 (7 bases). The CDR3 contains 15 residues. CDR1 LNHDA and CDR2 SQIVND come from the germline V gene (reference sequence). Deletions cut 2 bases from V and 3 bases from J, with 12 bases between. This chain's CDR3 is CASSIRAGGTDTQYF. CDR3 DNA: TGTGCCAGTAGTATACGAGCAGGGGGGACAGATACGCAGTATTTT.

The chain combines TRBV27 with TRBJ1-4, with no clear D. Germline assignment: CDR1 MNHEY and CDR2 SMNVEV (reference sequence). V was pared by 7 bases and J by 7 bases, with 16 bases between. The CDR3 is 14 residues long. The CDR3 is CASKRRQAAEKLFF. CDR3 nucleotides: TGTGCCAGCAAGCGGCGGCAGGCGGCTGAAAAACTGTTTTTT.

This clonotype has just a few counts. The chain recombines TRBV4-1 with TRBJ2-1, with 10 bases that match TRBD2. Losses at the gene ends were 1 base for V and 4 bases for J; bases not matched to a gene: 13. The CDR3 has 19 residues. Germline V gene data show CDR1 as MGHRA and CDR2 as YSYEKL. CDR3 coding DNA: TGCGCCAGCAGCCAAGGGGCTAGCGGGGGCTTTCTCCATTACAATGAGCAGTTCTTC. Residues: CASSQGASGGFLHYNEQFF.

There are many counts of this clonotype. The chain recombines TRBV6-1 with TRBJ1-1, with a tentative D call TRBD1 (5 bases). CDR1 is MNHNS, CDR2 SASEGT, per germline. The CDR3 spans 13 residues. V was cut by 6 bases and J by 6 bases, with 14 bases left in between. CDR3 coding DNA: TGTGCCAGCAGACGGGGGGGTCGGGCTGAAGCTTTCTTT. The encoded protein is CASRRGGRAEAFF.

The chain has TRBV20-1 and TRBJ2-4; maybe TRBD2 (6 bases). V lost 5 bases to trimming and J lost 1 base, with 9 bases between them. Germline V gene data show CDR1 as DFQATT and CDR2 as SNEGSKA (reference sequence). This CDR3 is built from 13 residues. In DNA form, the CDR3 reads TGCAGTGCTGAGGAGGGCGCCAAAAACATTCAGTACTTC. Translation: CSAEEGAKNIQYF.

This clonotype came up many times. This chain uses TRBV5-1 with TRBJ1-1; D may be TRBD1 (6 bases). Trimming left V 5 bases short and J 0 bases short, with 17 bases between. The CDR3 consists of 16 residues. Germline CDR1 is SGHRS and CDR2 is YFSETQ. CDR3 sequence reads: CASSMRDTRMNTEAFF. CDR3 coding DNA: TGCGCCAGCAGTATGCGGGACACGCGGATGAACACTGAAGCTTTCTTT.

The chain recombines TRBV9 with TRBJ2-3; 7 bases map to TRBD1. The V segment lost 4 bases and the J segment 4 bases; nucleotides outside the gene matches: 12. CDR3 size: 16 residues. Looked up from germline, CDR1 is SGDLS and CDR2 is YYNGEE. CDR3 amino acids: CASSPREGAVADTQYF. The CDR3 region has the DNA TGTGCCAGCAGCCCACGAGAGGGGGCAGTCGCAGATACGCAGTATTTT.

This clonotype was detected ten times or more. The rearrangement joins TRBV6-2 or TRBV6-3 to TRBJ1-5; D uncertain. The germline CDR1 and CDR2 sequences are MNHEY and SVGEGT. CDR3 length equals 14 residues. Trimming removed 3 bases at V and 4 bases at J, with 10 bases between. The CDR3 bases are TGTGCCAGCAGTTATGGGCAGATTAATCAGCCCCAGCATTTT. Translation gives CASSYGQINQPQHF.

This clonotype was observed a few times. A much larger clonotype is one base distant, so this may be a read error. The chain is built from TRBV11-2 and TRBJ1-2; D is unclear. The V end lost 5 bases, the J end lost 7 bases, and 11 bases lay between the germline ends. Germline assignment: CDR1 SGHAT and CDR2 FQNNGV. CDR3 length: 12 amino acids. CDR3 in amino acids: CASSRAGRGYTF. For the CDR3, the DNA is TGTGCCAGCAGCAGGGCAGGTCGTGGCTACACCTTC.

The rearrangement uses TRBV7-8 and TRBJ2-7; D not certain. Looked up from germline, CDR1 is SGHVS and CDR2 is FQNEAQ. Between the trimmed V and J ends, which lost 1 base and 2 bases, there was a span of 12 bases. The CDR3 spans 15 residues. CDR3 nucleotide sequence: TGTGCCAGCAGCTTAGAGGCAGCCGTCACCTACGAGCAGTACTTC. This gives the protein CASSLEAAVTYEQYF.